Ten or more counts support the clone carrying this T cell receptor beta chain. This specimen belongs to a study of response to subunit inactivated influenza vaccine. CDR1 is SNHLY, CDR2 FYNNEI, per germline. V was shortened by 3 bases and J by 5 bases, with 2 bases between the two germline ends. The CDR3 has 12 amino acids. MiXCR was run by TCRdb on the RT-PCR reads, yielding one entry per CDR3 protein. The profile shows approximately 530,000 distinct CDR3 sequences, under 9% of them singletons. This specimen consisted of PBMCs from blood, obtained less than 30 months after vaccination. The chain uses TRBV2 and TRBJ1-6, with D hard to call. The source of this sequence is a man between 50 and 75 years old who received an inactivated influenza vaccine. The CDR3 is CASSDDNSPLHF. CDR3 DNA: TGTGCCAGCAGTGACGATAATTCACCCCTCCACTTT.